The TCR beta chain described here comes from a study of shared T cell receptors in the human thymus. TCRdb's copy holds only in-frame clones and misses some; the assay was immunoSEQ multiplex PCR. Seen here are 55,000 to 75,000 clones, 90% to 95% observed once, and the top ten hold around 0.035%. The CDR3 spans 16 residues. Germline lookup yields CDR1 SGHRS and CDR2 YFSETQ. V was clipped by 1 base and J by 2 bases; unmatched bases: 6. This TCR came from a human donor. Sequencing used thymocytes. This sequence joins TRBV5-1 and TRBJ2-1, with TRBD1 identical over 7 bases. Here the CDR3 reads CASSLQGQKPYNEQFF. The CDR3 coding sequence is TGCGCCAGCAGCTTGCAGGGACAGAAACCCTACAATGAGCAGTTCTTC.